The rows below give T cell receptor beta chains drawn from one sample of a study of blood T cell repertoires in COVID-19. Assay: immunoSEQ multiplex PCR; the TCRdb copy retains only in-frame clones and omits some. This sample has tens of thousands of clones, with 65% to 85% found just once. Material for sequencing was peripheral blood. The receptors shown here come from a man in his sixties or seventies with acute or convalescent COVID-19. The CDR3 runs from the conserved cysteine through the conserved F or W. Fields, in order: clone size, J gene, V gene, CDR3 protein. Expanded clones are given a class, and other clones once, few, many or no size at all.

abundance: NA
j_gene: TRBJ2-5
v_gene: TRBV27
CDR3aa: CASSPLPGGVETQYF

abundance: NA
j_gene: TRBJ2-3
v_gene: TRBV6-2/TRBV6-3
CDR3aa: CASSYEGQGYVVDTQYF

abundance: NA
j_gene: TRBJ1-1
v_gene: TRBV20-1
CDR3aa: CSARRDSEAFF

abundance: NA
j_gene: TRBJ2-2
v_gene: TRBV9
CDR3aa: CASSPGTVNTGELFF

abundance: once
j_gene: TRBJ1-1
v_gene: TRBV5-6
CDR3aa: CASSDLHRGTTEAFF

abundance: few
j_gene: TRBJ2-5
v_gene: TRBV28
CDR3aa: CASRIGQGTETQYF

abundance: NA
j_gene: TRBJ1-4
v_gene: TRBV2
CDR3aa: CAGRWDPEEKLFF

abundance: NA
j_gene: TRBJ2-3
v_gene: TRBV11-2
CDR3aa: CASSLGISGGTDTQYF

abundance: NA
j_gene: TRBJ2-1
v_gene: TRBV5-6
CDR3aa: CASSGGAGEQFF

abundance: few
j_gene: TRBJ2-3
v_gene: TRBV28
CDR3aa: CASSLSGEGVGDTQYF

abundance: NA
j_gene: TRBJ2-1
v_gene: TRBV11-2
CDR3aa: CASSFQVYSYNEQFF

abundance: NA
j_gene: TRBJ2-4
v_gene: TRBV7-9
CDR3aa: CASSHFRGGNIQYF

abundance: few
j_gene: TRBJ1-2
v_gene: TRBV18
CDR3aa: CASSPGTANYGYTF

abundance: NA
j_gene: TRBJ2-1
v_gene: TRBV15
CDR3aa: CATSRAGTSNEQFF

abundance: NA
j_gene: TRBJ1-2
v_gene: TRBV2
CDR3aa: CASSERDGYTF

abundance: few
j_gene: TRBJ1-5
v_gene: TRBV7-9
CDR3aa: CASSSDRDNQPQHF

abundance: NA
j_gene: TRBJ1-1
v_gene: TRBV9
CDR3aa: CASSVGGVNTEAFF

abundance: NA
j_gene: TRBJ2-1
v_gene: TRBV7-9
CDR3aa: CASSGGLAGVGEQFF

abundance: NA
j_gene: TRBJ2-3
v_gene: TRBV7-3
CDR3aa: CASSRTSGGLSTDTQYF

abundance: NA
j_gene: TRBJ2-1
v_gene: TRBV9
CDR3aa: CASSPPLYNEQFF

abundance: NA
j_gene: TRBJ2-3
v_gene: TRBV6-1
CDR3aa: CASSVGSSGSTDTQYF

abundance: NA
j_gene: TRBJ2-1
v_gene: TRBV29-1
CDR3aa: CSVEEFSEQFF

abundance: once
j_gene: TRBJ2-1
v_gene: TRBV7-9
CDR3aa: CASSSGTDNEQFF

abundance: NA
j_gene: TRBJ2-3
v_gene: TRBV28
CDR3aa: CASSGGQGWADTQYF

abundance: once
j_gene: TRBJ1-4
v_gene: TRBV18
CDR3aa: CASSRGTGGYGDEKLFF

abundance: NA
j_gene: TRBJ2-2
v_gene: TRBV27
CDR3aa: CASNTGTVVRSNTGELFF

abundance: NA
j_gene: TRBJ2-5
v_gene: TRBV28
CDR3aa: CASTTLGYRGETQYF

abundance: NA
j_gene: TRBJ2-3
v_gene: TRBV19
CDR3aa: CASSIKTSGYTDTQYF

abundance: NA
j_gene: TRBJ1-1
v_gene: TRBV13
CDR3aa: CASSLQTEAFF

abundance: NA
j_gene: TRBJ2-1
v_gene: TRBV2
CDR3aa: CASSQGQGAYNEQFF

abundance: NA
j_gene: TRBJ1-2
v_gene: TRBV6-5
CDR3aa: CASSSRDRGSDYGYTF

abundance: NA
j_gene: TRBJ2-3
v_gene: TRBV12-3/TRBV12-4
CDR3aa: CATRTTSTDTQYF

abundance: NA
j_gene: TRBJ2-1
v_gene: TRBV6-5
CDR3aa: CASSYTSGGAGNEQFF

abundance: NA
j_gene: TRBJ2-7
v_gene: TRBV5-1
CDR3aa: CASSLAGELRNEQYF

abundance: NA
j_gene: TRBJ2-2
v_gene: TRBV28
CDR3aa: CASSLLAAGDPNTGELFF

abundance: NA
j_gene: TRBJ2-2
v_gene: TRBV5-1
CDR3aa: CASSLQGGTGELFF

abundance: NA
j_gene: TRBJ1-5
v_gene: TRBV5-5
CDR3aa: CASSLMVGGQPQHF

abundance: NA
j_gene: TRBJ1-2
v_gene: TRBV18
CDR3aa: CASSPDRGDGYTF

abundance: NA
j_gene: TRBJ1-4
v_gene: TRBV30
CDR3aa: CAWSGTRGGVGEKLFF

abundance: NA
j_gene: NA
v_gene: TRBV2
CDR3aa: CASSEYLHGTGKSSGNTIYF

abundance: NA
j_gene: TRBJ1-1
v_gene: TRBV6-5
CDR3aa: CASSTGDSEAFF

abundance: NA
j_gene: TRBJ2-7
v_gene: TRBV4-1
CDR3aa: CASSQDWAEQYF

abundance: NA
j_gene: TRBJ2-3
v_gene: TRBV2
CDR3aa: CATQRDYSDTQYF

abundance: NA
j_gene: TRBJ2-6
v_gene: TRBV19
CDR3aa: CASSKRTGAGANVLTF

abundance: NA
j_gene: TRBJ1-2
v_gene: TRBV6-6
CDR3aa: CASSQGVLNGYTF

abundance: once
j_gene: TRBJ2-7
v_gene: TRBV18
CDR3aa: CASSPGQVATYEQYF

abundance: NA
j_gene: TRBJ1-1
v_gene: TRBV6-5
CDR3aa: CASSLRLGRTEAFF

abundance: NA
j_gene: TRBJ2-1
v_gene: TRBV30
CDR3aa: CAWTPGTGVWEQFF